The 15 T cell receptor beta chains listed next were all sequenced from one sample in a study of blood T cell repertoires in COVID-19. Here immunoSEQ multiplex PCR was the method, and the copy in TCRdb shows in-frame clones only, minus some. The sample records over 250,000 clones, 70% to 90% being singletons. Sequenced material: PBMCs or T cells enriched from blood (not recorded which). The source is a woman aged 60 to 75 in a cohort exposed to, infected with or recovered from COVID-19 (not recorded which).

This chain joins TRBV4-1 and TRBJ2-7; 9 bases line up with TRBD2. The CDR3 totals 14 residues. CDR1 and CDR2 from the germline V gene are MGHRA and YSYEKL. The V segment lost 4 bases and the J segment 6 bases; nucleotides outside the gene matches: 7. The CDR3 region is CASSRSGSQGEQYF. The CDR3 bases are TGCGCCAGCAGCCGTAGCGGGAGTCAGGGCGAGCAGTACTTC.

This clone was seen more than once but under ten times. The DNA of the CDR3 is TGCACCAGCAGCCAAGGCCCGGGGCATAGCGGGGACGCGAACACCGGGGAGCTGTTTTTT. Amino acid sequence: CTSSQGPGHSGDANTGELFF. The chain couples TRBV1 to TRBJ2-2; whether TRBD2, the table's D call, matches the DNA was not checked. TRBV1 is deemed a pseudogene. The CDR3 is 20 residues long.

The chain has TRBV7-2 and TRBJ2-7; no firm D call. The V end was cut by 3 bases, the J end by 0 bases, with 9 bases between. The CDR3 has 14 residues. Germline values: CDR1 SGHTA, CDR2 FQGNSA. Written as DNA, the CDR3 is TGTGCCAGCAGCTTTGAGTGGAGCTCCTACGAGCAGTACTTC. It specifies CASSFEWSSYEQYF.

The chain employs TRBV7-8 and TRBJ2-7, with D tentatively TRBD2 (5 bases). CDR1 SGHVS and CDR2 FQNEAQ come from the germline V gene. The CDR3 consists of 14 residues. Between the trimmed V and J ends, which lost 1 base and 7 bases, there was a span of 14 bases. The CDR3 DNA reads as TGTGCCAGCAGCTTAGTAAGGACTCTTGGGGAGCAGTACTTC. Translated: CASSLVRTLGEQYF. The entire variable domain, with the rest obtained from reference TRBV7-8 and TRBJ2-7, is as follows: GAGVSQSPRYKVAKRGQDVALRCDPISGHVSLFWYQQALGQGPEFLTYFQNEAQLDKSGLPSDRFFAERPEGSVSTLKIQRTQQEDSAVYLCASSLVRTLGEQYFGPGTRLTVT.

The V gene is TRBV6-5, the J gene TRBJ2-7; TRBD1 aligns across 8 bases. Germline V lookup: CDR1 MNHEY, CDR2 SVGAGI. The CDR3 runs to 16 residues. V shed 2 bases and J 2 bases; nucleotides not matched to a gene: 8. The CDR3 loop reads CASSYTPGQATYEQYF. CDR3 nucleotides: TGTGCCAGCAGTTACACTCCGGGACAGGCCACCTACGAGCAGTACTTC.

The chain employs TRBV28 and TRBJ1-5, with D unclear. This CDR3 spans 14 amino acids. The germline V gene encodes CDR1 MDHEN and CDR2 SYDVKM. The V and J ends lost 6 bases and 4 bases respectively, with 13 bases between them. The CDR3 DNA reads TGTGCCAGCAGGCCGTTTAGAGTTAATCAGCCCCAGCATTTT. It yields the protein CASRPFRVNQPQHF.

The chain joins TRBV7-3 to TRBJ2-1; tentative D call: TRBD2 (6 bases). Trimming shortened V by 2 bases and J by 3 bases, and 14 bases separated the two germline ends. The CDR3 length is 16 residues. Germline CDR1 SGHTA, CDR2 FQGTGA. CDR3 nucleotides: TGTGCCAGCAGCTTAGGAGGGTTTAGAGGCTACAATGAGCAGTTCTTC. Its translation is CASSLGGFRGYNEQFF.

This clone occurred once. The chain uses TRBV19 and TRBJ1-5; possible D gene TRBD1, 5 bases. CDR1 and CDR2 (germline): LNHDA, SQIVND (reference sequence). Trimming shortened V by 7 bases and J by 2 bases, and 15 bases separated the two germline ends. This CDR3 is 15 amino acids long. DNA for the CDR3: TGTGCCAGTACCCCCCGGGGGGAGGGCAATCAGCCCCAGCATTTT. It yields the protein CASTPRGEGNQPQHF.

The chain has TRBV30 and TRBJ1-5; 7 nucleotides line up with TRBD1. V shed 0 bases and J 2 bases; nucleotides not matched to a gene: 1. CDR1 is GTSNPN, CDR2 SVGIG, per germline (reference sequence). The CDR3 covers 14 residues. The CDR3 nucleotides are TGTGCCTGGAGTGTCGGACAGGGCAATCAGCCCCAGCATTTT. Its translation: CAWSVGQGNQPQHF.

This clone was seen just once. The chain joins TRBV4-1 to TRBJ2-1, with 13 bases identical to TRBD2. V gave up 2 bases and J gave up 6 bases; unmatched junction bases: 10. The CDR3 contains 18 residues. The V gene's germline CDR1 is MGHRA and CDR2 YSYEKL. The CDR3 sequence is CASSQQGLAGVRLNEQFF. The CDR3, as DNA: TGCGCCAGCAGCCAACAAGGACTAGCGGGAGTACGGCTCAATGAGCAGTTCTTC.

The CDR3 sequence: CASSKAGAGNTIYF. The CDR3 region has the DNA TGTGCCAGCAGCAAAGCAGGGGCTGGAAACACCATATATTTT. This sequence joins TRBV21-1 and TRBJ1-3; the D call of TRBD1 is as the table states it, not checked on the DNA. TRBV21-1 is labeled a pseudogene. This CDR3 spans 14 amino acids.

The sample holds many counts of this clone. The chain links TRBV6-5 to TRBJ1-1; the D is unclear. Germline lookup yields CDR1 MNHEY and CDR2 SVGAGI. The CDR3 spans 13 residues. V lost 1 base to trimming and J lost 1 base, with 4 bases between them. The DNA of the CDR3 is TGTGCCAGCAGTTACTACAAGAACACTGAAGCTTTCTTT. It translates to CASSYYKNTEAFF.

This clone was observed a handful of times. The rearrangement links TRBV7-8 to TRBJ2-3, with 13 bases lining up with TRBD2. The V gene's germline CDR1 is SGHVS and CDR2 FQNEAQ. The CDR3 loop spans 19 amino acids. With V trimmed by 5 bases and J by 2 bases, 13 bases remained unmatched. The CDR3 loop is CASSLPRTSGRSYTDTQYF. CDR3 DNA sequence: TGTGCCAGCAGCCTCCCGAGGACTAGCGGGAGAAGTTACACAGATACGCAGTATTTT.

The V call is TRBV4-1, the J call TRBJ1-1; D is possibly TRBD1 (6 bases). This CDR3 is 15 amino acids long. Germline lookup yields CDR1 MGHRA and CDR2 YSYEKL. The V gene lost 1 base and the J gene lost 5 bases, with 14 bases spanning the gap. The CDR3 reads CASSQVGGGRTEAFF. The CDR3 coding sequence is TGCGCCAGCAGCCAAGTCGGCGGGGGGCGGACTGAAGCTTTCTTT.

The rearrangement joins TRBV3-1 (or the pseudogene TRBV3-2) to TRBJ2-7, with 11 bases that match TRBD1. After removal of 0 bases from V and 6 bases from J, the junction contained 4 bases not matched to a gene. Germline lookup yields CDR1 LGHDT and CDR2 YNNKEL (reference sequence). The CDR3 is 15 amino acids. CDR3 sequence: CASSQDRTGGLEQYF. The CDR3 DNA follows: TGTGCCAGCAGCCAAGATCGGACAGGGGGCCTCGAGCAGTACTTC.